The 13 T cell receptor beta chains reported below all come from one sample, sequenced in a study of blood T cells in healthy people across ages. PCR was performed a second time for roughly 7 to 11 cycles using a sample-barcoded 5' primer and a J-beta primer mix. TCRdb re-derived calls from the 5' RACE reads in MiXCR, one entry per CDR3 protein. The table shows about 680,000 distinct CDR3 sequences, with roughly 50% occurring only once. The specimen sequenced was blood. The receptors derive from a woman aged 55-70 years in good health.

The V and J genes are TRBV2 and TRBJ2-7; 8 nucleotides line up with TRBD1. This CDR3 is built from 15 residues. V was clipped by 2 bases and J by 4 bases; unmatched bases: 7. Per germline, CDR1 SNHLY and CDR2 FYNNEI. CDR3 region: CASSESVDREYEQYF. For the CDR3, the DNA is TGTGCCAGCAGTGAAAGTGTGGACAGGGAATACGAGCAGTACTTC.

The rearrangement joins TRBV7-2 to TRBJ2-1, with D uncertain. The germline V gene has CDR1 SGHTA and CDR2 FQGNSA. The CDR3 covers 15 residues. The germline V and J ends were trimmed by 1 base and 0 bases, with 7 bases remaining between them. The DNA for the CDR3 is TGTACCAGCAGCTTAGTTCATGACTCCTACAATGAGCAGTTCTTC. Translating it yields CTSSLVHDSYNEQFF.

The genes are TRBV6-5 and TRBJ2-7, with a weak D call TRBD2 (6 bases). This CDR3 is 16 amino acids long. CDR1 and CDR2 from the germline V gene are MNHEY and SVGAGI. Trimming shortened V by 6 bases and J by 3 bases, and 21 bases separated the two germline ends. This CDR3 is CASSPPPAEGNYEQYF. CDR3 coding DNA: TGTGCCAGCAGCCCCCCACCCGCGGAGGGGAACTACGAGCAGTACTTC.

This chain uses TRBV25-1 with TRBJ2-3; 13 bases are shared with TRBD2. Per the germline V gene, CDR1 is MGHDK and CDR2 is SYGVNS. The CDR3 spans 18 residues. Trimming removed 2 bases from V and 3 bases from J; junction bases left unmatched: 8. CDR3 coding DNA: TGTGCCAGCAGTGAAAGGAGGACTAGCGGGGGAGAAACAGATACGCAGTATTTT. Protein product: CASSERRTSGGETDTQYF. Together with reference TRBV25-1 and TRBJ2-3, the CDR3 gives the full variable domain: EADIYQTPRYLVIGTGKKITLECSQTMGHDKMYWYQQDPGMELHLIHYSYGVNSTEKGDLSSESTVSRIRTEHFPLTLESARPSHTSQYLCASSERRTSGGETDTQYFGPGTRLTVL.

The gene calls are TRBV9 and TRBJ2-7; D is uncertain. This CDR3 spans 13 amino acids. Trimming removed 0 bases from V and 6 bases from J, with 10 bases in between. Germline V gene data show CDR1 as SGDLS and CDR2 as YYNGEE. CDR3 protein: CASSVGPRGEQYF. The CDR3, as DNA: TGTGCCAGCAGCGTAGGGCCCCGCGGCGAGCAGTACTTC.

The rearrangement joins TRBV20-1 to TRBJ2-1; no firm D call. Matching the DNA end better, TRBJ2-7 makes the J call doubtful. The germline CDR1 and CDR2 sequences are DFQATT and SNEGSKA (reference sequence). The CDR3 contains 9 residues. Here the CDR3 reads CSAINEQYF. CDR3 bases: TGCAGTGCCATCAATGAGCAGTACTTC.

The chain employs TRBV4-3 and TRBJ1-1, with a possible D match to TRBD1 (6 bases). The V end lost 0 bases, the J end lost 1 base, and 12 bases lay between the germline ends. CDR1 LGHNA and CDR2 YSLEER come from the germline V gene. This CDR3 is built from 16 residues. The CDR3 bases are TGCGCCAGCAGCCAAGATTTGCGGACAGCGAACACTGAAGCTTTCTTT. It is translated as CASSQDLRTANTEAFF.

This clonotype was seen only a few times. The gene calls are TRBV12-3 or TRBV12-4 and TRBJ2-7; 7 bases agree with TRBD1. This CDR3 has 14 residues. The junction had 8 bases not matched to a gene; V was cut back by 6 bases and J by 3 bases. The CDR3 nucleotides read TGTGCCAGCAGGCCGACAGGGCTACACTACGAGCAGTACTTC. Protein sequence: CASRPTGLHYEQYF.

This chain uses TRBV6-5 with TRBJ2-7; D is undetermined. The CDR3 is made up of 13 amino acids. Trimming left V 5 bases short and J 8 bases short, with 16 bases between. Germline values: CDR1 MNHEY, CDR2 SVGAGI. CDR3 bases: TGTGCCAGCAGTCGAATAATAGGAGAACAGCAGTACTTC. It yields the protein CASSRIIGEQQYF.

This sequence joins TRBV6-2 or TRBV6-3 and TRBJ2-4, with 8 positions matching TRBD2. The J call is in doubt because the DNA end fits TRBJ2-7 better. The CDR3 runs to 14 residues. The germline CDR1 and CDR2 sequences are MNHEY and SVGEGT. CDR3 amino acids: CASSRPETSDEQYF. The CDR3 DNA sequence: TGTGCCAGCAGCCGACCAGAGACTAGCGACGAGCAGTACTTC.

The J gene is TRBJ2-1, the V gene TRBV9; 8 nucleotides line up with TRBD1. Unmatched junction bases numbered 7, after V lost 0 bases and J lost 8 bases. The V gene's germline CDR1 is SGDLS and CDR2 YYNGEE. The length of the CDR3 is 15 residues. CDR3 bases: TGTGCCAGCAGCGTAGGGACAGGGTTTTTCGATGAGCAGTTCTTC. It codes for CASSVGTGFFDEQFF.

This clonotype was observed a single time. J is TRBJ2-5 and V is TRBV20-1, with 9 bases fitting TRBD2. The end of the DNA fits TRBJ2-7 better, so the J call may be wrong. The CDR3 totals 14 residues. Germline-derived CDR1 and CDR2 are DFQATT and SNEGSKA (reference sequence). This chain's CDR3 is CSTTEGLAPYEQYF. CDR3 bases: TGCAGTACTACCGAGGGACTAGCCCCCTACGAGCAGTACTTC.

CDR3 loop: CASSSRSSGFGNEQYF. The CDR3 DNA reads TGTGCCAGCAGCTCACGGTCTAGCGGGTTCGGCAATGAGCAGTACTTC. The V and J genes are TRBV7-9 and TRBJ2-5; TRBD2 agrees at 8 bases. This CDR3 comprises 16 residues. The germline V gene has CDR1 SEHNR and CDR2 FQNEAQ (reference sequence). J lost 11 bases, V lost 4 bases, and 18 bases had no gene match.